These 17 T cell receptor beta chains originate from one sample sequenced in a study of T cell responses to AZD1222 COVID-19 vaccine. Libraries were prepared by immunoSEQ multiplex PCR; TCRdb keeps only in-frame clonotypes and omits some of them. The table records 200,000 to 250,000 clones, about 92% of them present only once. The sequences come from peripheral blood, collected on day 0 of MenACWY control vaccination. These receptors came from an adult in good health.

The chain uses TRBV5-4 and TRBJ1-6; possible D gene TRBD1, 5 bases. The CDR3 contains 14 residues. CDR1 and CDR2 from the germline V gene are SGHNT and YYREEE (reference sequence). Trimming stripped 4 bases from V and 6 bases from J, with 11 bases between. CDR3 sequence: CASSAGRGNSPLHF. The CDR3 region has the DNA TGTGCCAGCAGCGCGGGGAGGGGTAATTCACCCCTCCACTTT.

The CDR3 region has the DNA TGTGCCAGCAGTGTAATCAAACAGGGGGCTCTTGGCTACACCTTC. Its translation: CASSVIKQGALGYTF. The chain is built from TRBV2 and TRBJ1-2; 9 positions match TRBD1. Germline V gene data show CDR1 as SNHLY and CDR2 as FYNNEI. The CDR3 loop spans 15 amino acids. V shed 4 bases and J 7 bases; nucleotides not matched to a gene: 10.

CDR3 in DNA: TGTGCTAGTGGTTTAGGGCTTTTGGGCACTGAAGCTTTCTTT. Translating it yields CASGLGLLGTEAFF. The V gene is TRBV12-5, the J gene TRBJ1-1; D call uncertain. V lost 3 bases to trimming and J lost 4 bases, with 12 bases between them. Germline CDR1 LGHNT, CDR2 FRNRAP. The CDR3 is 14 amino acids. Based on the CDR3 plus reference TRBV12-5 and TRBJ1-1, the full variable domain is DARVTQTPRHKVTEMGQEVTMRCQPILGHNTVFWYRQTMMQGLELLAYFRNRAPLDDSGMPKDRFSAEMPDATLATLKIQPSEPRDSAVYFCASGLGLLGTEAFFGQGTRLTVV.

The rearrangement links TRBV5-5 to TRBJ1-2, with TRBD1 matching 8 bases. Germline V gene lookup returns CDR1 SGHKS and CDR2 YYEKEE (reference sequence). There are 16 residues in the CDR3. V shed 0 bases, J shed 3 bases, and the junction held 7 bases outside the gene matches. CDR3 nucleotides: TGTGCCAGCAGCTTGGGGGGCCAGGGGGCCTACTATGGCTACACCTTC. Its translation is CASSLGGQGAYYGYTF. The variable domain in full, completed from reference TRBV5-5 and TRBJ1-2, reads DAGVTQSPTHLIKTRGQQVTLRCSPISGHKSVSWYQQVLGQGPQFIFQYYEKEERGRGNFPDRFSARQFPNYSSELNVNALLLGDSALYLCASSLGGQGAYYGYTFGSGTRLTVV.

CDR3 sequence (DNA): TGCGCCAGCAGCCAGTATTCAGGGGACTATGGCTACACCTTC. It yields the protein CASSQYSGDYGYTF. The chain is built from TRBV4-1 and TRBJ1-2; D is perhaps TRBD1 (6 bases). Trimming removed 3 bases at V and 3 bases at J, with 11 bases between. The CDR3 covers 14 residues. From germline, CDR1 is MGHRA and CDR2 YSYEKL.

The J gene is TRBJ1-6, the V gene TRBV7-2, with TRBD1 as a possible D gene (5 bases). The CDR3 covers 14 residues. CDR1 is SGHTA, CDR2 FQGNSA, per germline. Between the trimmed V and J ends, which lost 1 base and 10 bases, there was a span of 11 bases. DNA for the CDR3: TGTGCCAGCAGCTTAGGGCAGGGCAGCTCACCCCTCCACTTT. It encodes CASSLGQGSSPLHF.

The chain joins TRBV19 to TRBJ2-1, with D uncertain. The CDR3 has 14 amino acids. Germline assignment: CDR1 LNHDA and CDR2 SQIVND (reference sequence). Trimming took 4 bases from V and 4 from J, leaving 11 bases between them. The CDR3 loop is CASSRAGDYNEQFF. In nucleotides, the CDR3 is TGTGCCAGTAGTAGGGCAGGCGATTACAATGAGCAGTTCTTC.

The chain couples TRBV30 to TRBJ1-2; possible D gene TRBD1, 6 bases. CDR1 GTSNPN and CDR2 SVGIG come from the germline V gene (reference sequence). V lost 1 base, J lost 0 bases, and 15 bases lay in between. CDR3 length: 16 residues. The CDR3 DNA reads TGTGCCTGGAGTGACCGAAGGACAGCATCTAACTATGGCTACACCTTC. As protein: CAWSDRRTASNYGYTF.

This chain connects TRBV18 to TRBJ2-1; 10 bases match TRBD2. V lost 0 bases to trimming and J lost 8 bases; unmatched junction nucleotides: 7. In germline, CDR1 is KGHSH, CDR2 LQKENI. This CDR3 has 16 residues. The DNA for the CDR3 is TGTGCCAGCTCACCACCGGGGGTAGCGGGGGGCTATGAGCAGTTCTTC. Translation: CASSPPGVAGGYEQFF.

The J gene is TRBJ1-1, the V gene TRBV6-6, with D possibly matching TRBD1 (6 bases). Germline CDR1 MNHNY, CDR2 SVGAGI (reference sequence). CDR3 length: 12 amino acids. Trimming pared 8 bases from V and 7 bases from J, leaving 14 bases between. The chain's CDR3 is CASGPTGLEAFF. Here the CDR3 DNA reads TGTGCCAGCGGTCCGACAGGACTTGAAGCTTTCTTT.

This chain joins TRBV12-3 or TRBV12-4 and TRBJ2-4, with TRBD2 matching over 8 bases. V lost 5 bases to trimming and J lost 7 bases; unmatched junction nucleotides: 4. The CDR3 totals 13 residues. The CDR3 region is CASSRGTRNIQYF. Here the CDR3 DNA reads TGTGCCAGCAGTCGCGGGACTAGGAACATTCAGTACTTC.

In its sample, this clone was seen once. The V gene is TRBV13, the J gene TRBJ1-4; 9 bases line up with TRBD1. This CDR3 comprises 15 residues. Trimming at V came to 5 bases and at J to 8 bases, leaving 9 bases not matched to a gene. CDR1 and CDR2 (germline): PRHDT, FYEKMQ (reference sequence). The CDR3 is CASSHNRDREEKLFF. The CDR3 DNA follows: TGTGCCAGCAGCCATAACCGGGACAGGGAAGAAAAACTGTTTTTT.

The CDR3 spells CASSTRRANTGELFF. CDR3 coding DNA: TGTGCCAGCAGCACCCGAAGGGCGAACACCGGGGAGCTGTTTTTT. The chain employs TRBV7-2 and TRBJ2-2; no definite D call. This CDR3 spans 15 amino acids. With 5 bases removed from V and 0 bases from J, the gap between germline ends came to 10 bases. Germline lookup yields CDR1 SGHTA and CDR2 FQGNSA. Complete variable domain (other parts from reference TRBV7-2 and TRBJ2-2): GAGVSQSPSNKVTEKGKDVELRCDPISGHTALYWYRQSLGQGLEFLIYFQGNSAPDKSGLPSDRFSAERTGGSVSTLTIQRTQQEDSAVYLCASSTRRANTGELFFGEGSRLTVL.

This clone appeared a few times. One end of the junction does not line up with germline, which may come from a read error. The DNA for the CDR3 is TGTGCCTGGCGCCAGGGGGCAGGATCGACTGAGGCTTTCTTT. It encodes CAWRQGAGSTEAFF. V and J are TRBV30 and TRBJ1-1; 8 bases align to TRBD1. The CDR3 extends over 14 amino acids. Looked up from germline, CDR1 is GTSNPN and CDR2 is SVGIG (reference sequence).

The chain employs TRBV7-9 and TRBJ1-4; D remains ambiguous. Trimming took off 1 base at V and 4 bases at J, with 7 bases between the two ends. The CDR3 covers 14 residues. CDR1 is SEHNR and CDR2 is FQNEAQ in the germline V gene (reference sequence). This CDR3 reads CASSLGFSNEKLFF. CDR3 nucleotide sequence: TGTGCCAGCAGCTTAGGGTTCAGTAATGAAAAACTGTTTTTT.

The chain uses TRBV5-1 and TRBJ1-6; no clear D gene. CDR1 and CDR2 from the germline V gene are SGHRS and YFSETQ. V shed 0 bases and J shed 0 bases, with 4 bases lying between them. The CDR3 loop spans 15 amino acids. The CDR3 region has the DNA TGCGCCAGCAGCTTGGACAACTCCTATAATTCACCCCTCCACTTT. Translating gives CASSLDNSYNSPLHF.

This chain connects TRBV12-3 or TRBV12-4 to TRBJ1-5; D perhaps matches TRBD1 (5 bases). V lost 6 bases and J 1 base, leaving 7 bases between the germline ends. The CDR3 contains 13 residues. The CDR3: CASSGQSNQPQHF. In DNA, the CDR3 is TGTGCCAGCAGCGGACAAAGCAATCAGCCCCAGCATTTT.